These 26 T cell receptor beta chains came from one sample sequenced in a study of T cell responses to AZD1222 COVID-19 vaccine (dated by TCRdb to 2020 to 2023). The meaning of the sample's time point label: baseline before first vaccination. Receptors were amplified or captured by the immunoSEQ multiplex PCR assay. Drawn from immuneACCESS, this table holds only the in-frame rearrangements with V and J called that TCRdb kept. Clones are partly lost; checked studies trace under half to an unresolved V gene and leave the rest unexplained. The sample table contains approximately 100,000 clones; only one count was recorded for 90% of them. The top ten clones comprise 4.5% to 5.5% of the sample. The source material was peripheral blood, sampled on day 0 of AZD1222 vaccination. Receptors originate from an adult in good health.

Here the CDR3 reads CASRMGRSRTGNTIYF. The CDR3 DNA reads as TGTGCCAGCAGAATGGGCAGGTCCAGAACTGGAAACACCATATATTTT. This rearrangement joins TRBV28 to TRBJ1-3; D uncertain. The CDR3 contains 16 residues. With 6 bases removed from V and 2 bases from J, the gap between germline ends came to 17 bases. Germline assignment: CDR1 MDHEN and CDR2 SYDVKM.

The chain links TRBV7-3 to TRBJ2-6; D gene unclear. This CDR3 has 14 residues. V was trimmed by 1 base and J by 0 bases, leaving 1 base between them. Germline-derived CDR1 and CDR2 are SGHTA and FQGTGA. This CDR3 reads CASSLSSGANVLTF. The CDR3, as DNA: TGTGCCAGCAGCTTAAGCTCTGGGGCCAACGTCCTGACTTTC.

This clone has a handful of counts. The CDR3 DNA follows: TGTGCCAGCAGCGTAAGGTGGAGTAGTTCACCCCTCCACTTT. This encodes CASSVRWSSSPLHF. The chain combines TRBV9 with TRBJ1-6; D is unresolved. The CDR3 contains 14 residues. The germline V gene encodes CDR1 SGDLS and CDR2 YYNGEE. V was cut by 1 base and J by 9 bases, with 11 bases left in between. The whole variable domain, filled in from reference TRBV9 and TRBJ1-6, reads DSGVTQTPKHLITATGQRVTLRCSPRSGDLSVYWYQQSLDQGLQFLIQYYNGEERAKGNILERFSAQQFPDLHSELNLSSLELGDSALYFCASSVRWSSSPLHFGNGTRLTVT.

The chain combines TRBV3-1 (or the pseudogene TRBV3-2) with TRBJ2-7; D gene ambiguous. The V gene's germline CDR1 is LGHDT and CDR2 YNNKEL (reference sequence). The CDR3 covers 16 residues. V lost 0 bases, J lost 4 bases, and 16 bases lay in between. The CDR3 DNA is TGTGCCAGCAGCCAAGATCGAGCAGTGACAACTTACGAGCAGTACTTC. Its protein is CASSQDRAVTTYEQYF.

This clone was observed once. The rearrangement joins TRBV5-4 to TRBJ2-5; 10 positions agree with TRBD1. Germline-derived CDR1 and CDR2 are SGHNT and YYREEE (reference sequence). This CDR3 has 15 residues. With 4 bases clipped from V and 1 base from J, the junction kept 4 bases outside the gene matches. This CDR3 reads CASSDDRGPQETQYF. CDR3 nucleotide sequence: TGTGCCAGCAGCGATGACAGGGGGCCCCAAGAGACCCAGTACTTC. The full variable domain, with the rest looked up from reference TRBV5-4 and TRBJ2-5, is ETGVTQSPTHLIKTRGQQVTLRCSSQSGHNTVSWYQQALGQGPQFIFQYYREEENGRGNFPPRFSGLQFPNYSSELNVNALELDDSALYLCASSDDRGPQETQYFGPGTRLLVL.

The rearrangement joins TRBV10-1 to TRBJ2-3, with unresolved D. Trimming removed 7 bases from V and 0 bases from J, with 26 bases in between. CDR3 length equals 19 residues. Germline-derived CDR1 and CDR2 are WNHNN and SYGVQD (reference sequence). CDR3 residues: CASIIDRITIFPSTDTQYF. The CDR3 nucleotides read TGCGCCAGCATTATTGACCGAATCACTATCTTTCCTAGCACAGATACGCAGTATTTT.

The V call is TRBV7-2, the J call TRBJ1-2, with TRBD1 as a possible D gene (5 bases). Trimming shortened V by 3 bases and J by 7 bases, and 12 bases separated the two germline ends. CDR1 is SGHTA and CDR2 is FQGNSA in the germline V gene. The CDR3 spans 13 residues. DNA of the CDR3: TGTGCCAGCAGCTTTCCCTTCAGGGTTGGCTACACCTTC. Translated, it gives CASSFPFRVGYTF.

In this sample, this clone turned up once. The rearrangement joins TRBV25-1 to TRBJ1-1; D possibly corresponds to TRBD1 (5 bases). This CDR3 comprises 16 residues. Trimming cost V 6 bases and J 0 bases, with 17 bases left between them. Germline V gives CDR1 MGHDK, CDR2 SYGVNS. The CDR3 DNA is TGTGCCAGCAGCCCCATTGAGGGCAGGGTGAACACTGAAGCTTTCTTT. It specifies CASSPIEGRVNTEAFF.

As DNA, the CDR3 is TGTGCCAGCAGCTTATTGGGGCGGGGGGGCCTATCCTACAATGAGCAGTTCTTC. Translated: CASSLLGRGGLSYNEQFF. The V call is TRBV7-6, the J call TRBJ2-1; 9 bases line up with TRBD2. This CDR3 spans 18 amino acids. V was clipped by 2 bases and J by 1 base; unmatched bases: 9. Germline-derived CDR1 and CDR2 are SGHVS and FNYEAQ.

V is TRBV5-4 and J is TRBJ2-2; weak D call: TRBD1 (5 bases). Germline assignment: CDR1 SGHNT and CDR2 YYREEE (reference sequence). The CDR3 is made up of 14 amino acids. V gave up 1 base and J gave up 2 bases, with 6 bases separating them. CDR3 DNA sequence: TGTGCCAGCAGCTTGTGGGGCAACACCGGGGAGCTGTTTTTT. Translated: CASSLWGNTGELFF.

The genes are TRBV28 and TRBJ2-7; tentatively, D is TRBD2 (7 bases). The length of the CDR3 is 16 residues. V was pared by 6 bases and J by 2 bases, with 20 bases between. The germline V gene has CDR1 MDHEN and CDR2 SYDVKM. DNA for the CDR3: TGTGCCAGCAGCCCATCCGCTAGGGGGGGAGCCTACGAGCAGTACTTC. It translates to CASSPSARGGAYEQYF.

V gene TRBV11-3 combines with J gene TRBJ2-1, with a weak D call TRBD2 (5 bases). The V end lost 5 bases, the J end lost 8 bases, and 13 bases lay between the germline ends. The CDR3 totals 13 residues. The V gene's germline CDR1 is SGHNT and CDR2 YENEEA. This CDR3 is CASSPRWGDEQFF. The CDR3 DNA is TGTGCCAGCAGCCCTAGGTGGGGAGATGAGCAGTTCTTC.

This clone was picked up a small number of times. The chain couples TRBV24-1 to TRBJ2-3; D is ambiguous. Trimming cost V 4 bases and J 3 bases, with 13 bases left between them. The germline gives CDR1 KGHDR, CDR2 SFDVKD. This CDR3 is 15 amino acids long. The CDR3 bases are TGTGCCACCAGTGAGGGGATCTCTTGGACAGATACGCAGTATTTT. Translating gives CATSEGISWTDTQYF.

CDR3 loop: CASSGTGNTGELFF. CDR3 DNA: TGCGCCAGCAGTGGTACGGGGAACACCGGGGAGCTGTTTTTT. J is TRBJ2-2 and V is TRBV10-2; D remains ambiguous. From germline, CDR1 is WSHSY and CDR2 SAAADI. Trimming left V 4 bases short and J 1 base short, with 7 bases between. There are 14 residues in the CDR3.

The chain recombines TRBV5-6 with TRBJ2-3, with 11 bases identical to TRBD2. This CDR3 contains 15 residues. Per the germline V gene, CDR1 is SGHDT and CDR2 is YYEEEE. The trim removed 2 bases at V and 6 bases at J, leaving 5 bases unmatched. The CDR3 reads CASSLGLAGGDTQYF. In nucleotides, the CDR3 is TGTGCCAGCAGCTTAGGACTAGCGGGTGGGGATACGCAGTATTTT. The whole variable domain, remainder taken from reference TRBV5-6 and TRBJ2-3, is DAGVTQSPTHLIKTRGQQVTLRCSPKSGHDTVSWYQQALGQGPQFIFQYYEEEERQRGNFPDRFSGHQFPNYSSELNVNALLLGDSALYLCASSLGLAGGDTQYFGPGTRLTVL.

This sequence joins TRBV7-2 and TRBJ2-5, with 15 bases identical to TRBD2. The ends lost 5 bases at V and 4 bases at J; junction bases unmatched: 11. The germline V gene has CDR1 SGHTA and CDR2 FQGNSA. This CDR3 spans 18 amino acids. The CDR3 loop is CASSNRAGLAGGRETQYF. DNA of the CDR3: TGTGCCAGCAGCAACCGGGCGGGACTAGCGGGGGGCCGAGAGACCCAGTACTTC. The full variable domain, in which reference TRBV7-2 and TRBJ2-5 provide the parts outside the CDR3, is GAGVSQSPSNKVTEKGKDVELRCDPISGHTALYWYRQSLGQGLEFLIYFQGNSAPDKSGLPSDRFSAERTGGSVSTLTIQRTQQEDSAVYLCASSNRAGLAGGRETQYFGPGTRLLVL.

The chain carries TRBV6-1 and TRBJ2-7; TRBD1 matches at 7 bases. The CDR3 loop spans 15 amino acids. The V segment lost 2 bases and the J segment 11 bases; nucleotides outside the gene matches: 15. From germline, CDR1 is MNHNS and CDR2 SASEGT. The CDR3 is CASSESSEGAGRKYF. CDR3 nucleotides: TGTGCCAGCAGTGAAAGTTCAGAGGGGGCAGGAAGGAAGTACTTC.

The chain recombines TRBV28 with TRBJ2-7; 9 bases are a match to TRBD1. CDR1 is MDHEN and CDR2 is SYDVKM in the germline V gene. CDR3 length: 13 amino acids. With 6 bases clipped from V and 7 bases from J, the junction kept 7 bases outside the gene matches. CDR3 DNA: TGTGCCAGCAGCTCGGGACAGGGAGGGGAGCAGTACTTC. Its protein is CASSSGQGGEQYF.

This CDR3 reads CASSYTGTGPYNEQFF. DNA of the CDR3: TGTGCCAGCAGTTACACCGGGACAGGGCCCTACAATGAGCAGTTCTTC. This sequence joins TRBV6-2 or TRBV6-3 and TRBJ2-1, with TRBD1 matching over 9 bases. This CDR3 comprises 16 residues. The J segment lost 2 bases and the V segment lost 2 bases, leaving 4 bases of the junction unmatched. CDR1 is MNHEY, CDR2 SVGEGT, per germline.

The V call is TRBV6-1, the J call TRBJ1-4; no firm D call. This CDR3 comprises 15 residues. Trimming removed 3 bases from V and 5 bases from J, with 13 bases in between. From germline, CDR1 is MNHNS and CDR2 SASEGT. This chain's CDR3 is CASSDRSRVNEKLFF. DNA for the CDR3: TGTGCCAGCAGTGACCGTAGTCGAGTCAATGAAAAACTGTTTTTT.

This clone was seen a single time. The J gene is TRBJ1-2, the V gene TRBV3-1 (or the pseudogene TRBV3-2); 12 bases are a match to TRBD1. J was trimmed by 6 bases and V by 0 bases; bases with no gene match: 11. From germline, CDR1 is LGHDT and CDR2 YNNKEL (reference sequence). The CDR3 is 18 residues long. The DNA for the CDR3 is TGTGCCAGCAGCCAAGAATACGGGGACAGGGGGCTGTCTGATGGCTACACCTTC. Protein product: CASSQEYGDRGLSDGYTF.

The V gene is TRBV7-6, the J gene TRBJ1-6, with a possible D match to TRBD1 (5 bases). The CDR3 spans 16 residues. With 1 base removed from V and 5 bases from J, the gap between germline ends came to 12 bases. Germline V gene lookup returns CDR1 SGHVS and CDR2 FNYEAQ. CDR3 protein: CASSLEGVVDNSPLHF. DNA of the CDR3: TGTGCCAGCAGCTTAGAAGGGGTTGTGGATAATTCACCCCTCCACTTT.

Only one count was recorded for this clone. The rearrangement uses TRBV29-1 and TRBJ1-1, with no clear D. With 4 bases removed from V and 3 bases from J, the gap between germline ends came to 6 bases. CDR1 and CDR2 (germline): SQVTM, ANQGSEA. The CDR3 covers 11 residues. The CDR3 DNA reads TGCAGCGTTGTTAGTCACACTGAAGCTTTCTTT. Its translation is CSVVSHTEAFF.

The rearrangement uses TRBV28 and TRBJ1-1; a possible D gene is TRBD1 (6 bases). The V end was cut by 6 bases, the J end by 5 bases, with 16 bases between. Per the germline V gene, CDR1 is MDHEN and CDR2 is SYDVKM. The CDR3 is made up of 14 amino acids. CDR3 residues: CASSLLRGGTEAFF. Here the CDR3 DNA reads TGTGCCAGCAGCCTCCTTAGGGGGGGGACTGAAGCTTTCTTT.

As for this clone: Other DNA sequences in this sample translate to the same CDR3. The V call is TRBV27, the J call TRBJ2-7; a possible D gene is TRBD1 (6 bases). Per the germline V gene, CDR1 is MNHEY and CDR2 is SMNVEV (reference sequence). V was clipped by 6 bases and J by 2 bases, with 11 bases between them. The CDR3 is 13 amino acids. The CDR3 sequence is CASRRQGPYEQYF. CDR3 in DNA: TGTGCCAGCAGACGTCAGGGGCCCTACGAGCAGTACTTC.

The rearrangement joins TRBV7-9 to TRBJ2-5, with D tentatively TRBD2 (7 bases). V lost 2 bases to trimming and J lost 3 bases, with 13 bases between them. This CDR3 region has 15 residues. Germline CDR1 and CDR2: SEHNR and FQNEAQ (reference sequence). In DNA form, the CDR3 reads TGTGCCAGCAGCTTATATAGGGGGGGCGAAGAGACCCAGTACTTC. Protein sequence: CASSLYRGGEETQYF.